This paragraph covers one T cell receptor beta chain sequence. The protocol was immunoSEQ multiplex PCR, while the TCRdb copy is restricted to in-frame clones and leaves out a portion. The sample holds 30,000 to 40,000 clones; roughly nine tenths are singletons and the top ten take 9.1%. This specimen comes from a study of OX40 agonist ivuxolimab in advanced cancers. Study-level information: Having had anti-PD-1, anti-PD-L1 or anti-CTLA-4 therapy before was allowed, and about 42% had some.

This CDR3 is 16 amino acids long. V dropped 4 bases and J dropped 1; count of bases not matched to a gene: 7. CDR1 and CDR2 from the germline V gene are MNHNY and SVGAGI (reference sequence). Sequenced material: CD4+ or CD8+ T cells sorted from blood, taken in a trial of the OX40 agonist ivuxolimab. The chain couples TRBV6-6 to TRBJ1-5, with 7 bases aligning to TRBD1. This clonotype originated in an adult with an advanced solid tumor such as melanoma, head and neck, liver or kidney cancer. CDR3 bases: TGTGCCAGCAGTTTAAGGGGGACAGAGAGCAATCAGCCCCAGCATTTT. Translation: CASSLRGTESNQPQHF.